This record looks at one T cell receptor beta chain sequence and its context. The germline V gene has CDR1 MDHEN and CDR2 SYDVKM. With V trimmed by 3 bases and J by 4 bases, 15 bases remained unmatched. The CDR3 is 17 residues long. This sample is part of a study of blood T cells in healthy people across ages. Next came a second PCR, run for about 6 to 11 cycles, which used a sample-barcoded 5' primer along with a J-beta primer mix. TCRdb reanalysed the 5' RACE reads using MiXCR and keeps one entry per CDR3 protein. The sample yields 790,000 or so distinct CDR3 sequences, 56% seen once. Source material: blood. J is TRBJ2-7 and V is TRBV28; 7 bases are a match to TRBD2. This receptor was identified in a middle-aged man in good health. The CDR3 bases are TGTGCCAGCAGTTTTGTTGCGAAACGAGCGGGACGATACGAGCAGTACTTC. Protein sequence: CASSFVAKRAGRYEQYF.